These 9 T cell receptor beta chains were sequenced from one sample in a study of cytomegalovirus exposure and HLA in healthy donors. The PCR made use of 60 Vbeta and 13 Jbeta primers. TCRdb keeps only in-frame clones here, not all; method: immunoSEQ multiplex PCR. The profile shows approximately 110,000 clones, roughly 76% of them singletons. Sequencing was performed on PBMCs. The origin of the receptors is a woman aged 60-70 years in good health and CMV-seropositive.

The chain recombines TRBV19 with TRBJ1-2; 9 bases align to TRBD1. The CDR3 totals 14 residues. V gave up 7 bases and J gave up 2 bases; unmatched junction bases: 5. CDR1 is LNHDA and CDR2 is SQIVND in the germline V gene (reference sequence). Here the CDR3 DNA reads TGTGCCAGTACCGGACAGGGGAGAAACTATGGCTACACCTTC. Its translation: CASTGQGRNYGYTF.

V gene TRBV5-1 combines with J gene TRBJ2-3; D unclear. This CDR3 has 13 amino acids. Germline CDR1 reads SGHRS; CDR2 reads YFSETQ. The V and J ends lost 4 bases and 4 bases respectively, with 10 bases between them. The CDR3 here is CASSPRLADTQYF. Here the CDR3 DNA reads TGCGCCAGCAGCCCCCGACTTGCAGATACGCAGTATTTT.

This clone was seen more than once but under ten times. The chain couples TRBV9 to TRBJ2-7; 7 bases are a match to TRBD1. V gave up 4 bases and J gave up 2 bases; unmatched junction bases: 9. This CDR3 spans 15 amino acids. Germline loops: CDR1 SGDLS, CDR2 YYNGEE. The CDR3 DNA follows: TGTGCCAGCAGCCCCCGACAGGGAAGGGCCTACGAGCAGTACTTC. It encodes CASSPRQGRAYEQYF.

The CDR3 sequence: CASSLSPEGAHGYTF. CDR3 in DNA: TGTGCCAGCAGCTTGTCCCCGGAGGGGGCTCATGGCTACACCTTC. The chain couples TRBV5-4 to TRBJ1-2; 7 bases line up with TRBD1. Looked up from germline, CDR1 is SGHNT and CDR2 is YYREEE (reference sequence). V was pared by 1 base and J by 6 bases, with 9 bases of the junction left unmatched. The CDR3 contains 15 residues.

The chain joins TRBV10-3 to TRBJ2-7, with D perhaps TRBD1 (6 bases). From germline, CDR1 is ENHRY and CDR2 SYGVKD. V gave up 3 bases and J gave up 1 base, with 10 bases separating them. The CDR3 sequence is 14 residues long. The CDR3: CAISDSQGSYEQYF. The CDR3, as DNA: TGTGCCATCAGTGATTCCCAGGGGTCCTACGAGCAGTACTTC.

This chain uses TRBV9 with TRBJ2-1; 7 bases line up with TRBD2. CDR1 and CDR2 from the germline V gene are SGDLS and YYNGEE. The CDR3 totals 15 residues. The V and J ends lost 0 bases and 6 bases, in that order; junction bases with no gene match: 6. The CDR3 loop is CASSVGGGPLNEQFF. The CDR3 bases are TGTGCCAGCAGCGTAGGGGGGGGACCGCTCAATGAGCAGTTCTTC.

This clone was recorded a few times. The chain joins TRBV6-5 to TRBJ2-7, with TRBD2 as a possible D gene (6 bases). V lost 2 bases and J 2 bases, leaving 13 bases between the germline ends. This CDR3 is built from 15 residues. Germline V CDR1 and CDR2: MNHEY, SVGAGI. The CDR3: CASSYRDSGPYEQYF. The CDR3 DNA follows: TGTGCCAGCAGTTACCGGGACTCCGGACCCTACGAGCAGTACTTC.

The chain combines TRBV10-3 with TRBJ2-1; 11 bases fit TRBD2. The CDR3 is 15 residues long. The J segment lost 3 bases and the V segment lost 6 bases, leaving 4 bases of the junction unmatched. The germline V gene has CDR1 ENHRY and CDR2 SYGVKD. CDR3 DNA sequence: TGTGCCATCAGCACAACTAGCGGGGGCTACAATGAGCAGTTCTTC. It codes for CAISTTSGGYNEQFF.

This clone occurred once. The chain's CDR3 is CATTTPPSGNTIYF. The CDR3 coding sequence is TGTGCCACCACGACACCTCCCTCTGGAAACACCATATATTTT. V gene TRBV10-3 combines with J gene TRBJ1-3; D is unresolved. The CDR3 consists of 14 residues. V was shortened by 10 bases and J by 0 bases, with 13 bases between the two germline ends. The germline CDR1 and CDR2 sequences are ENHRY and SYGVKD.